This is a list of T cell receptor beta chains from one sample in a study of cytomegalovirus exposure and HLA in healthy donors. Here immunoSEQ multiplex PCR was the method, and the copy in TCRdb shows in-frame clones only, minus some. The sample shows about 160,000 clones, 82% of them seen only once. The sequenced sample was PBMCs. The receptors originated from a male donor in good health and CMV-seropositive. Each CDR3 is given with its conserved first and last residue. A D gene is named only where the DNA matches it firmly. Part of the rows lack a size; the others show once, few, many or a class for expanded clones.

J gene: TRBJ1-4; D gene: TRBD1; V gene: TRBV28; clone size: .; CDR3 length: 14; CDR3 protein: CASSPTGGREKLFF; CDR3 DNA: TGTGCCAGCAGTCCGACAGGGGGGCGCGAAAAACTGTTTTTT
J gene: TRBJ2-7; D gene: .; V gene: TRBV5-6; clone size: .; CDR3 length: 13; CDR3 protein: CASSKQGKVEQYF; CDR3 DNA: TGTGCCAGCAGCAAACAGGGAAAGGTCGAGCAGTACTTC
J gene: TRBJ1-6; D gene: .; V gene: TRBV7-9; clone size: .; CDR3 length: 12; CDR3 protein: CASHYVDSPLHF; CDR3 DNA: TGTGCCAGCCACTATGTGGATTCACCCCTCCACTTT
J gene: TRBJ1-2; D gene: .; V gene: TRBV18; clone size: .; CDR3 length: 13; CDR3 protein: CASSRDSVDGYTF; CDR3 DNA: TGTGCCAGCTCGCGCGACAGTGTTGATGGCTACACCTTC
J gene: TRBJ1-5; D gene: TRBD1; V gene: TRBV25-1; clone size: few; CDR3 length: 15; CDR3 protein: CASSPQGAGNQPQHF; CDR3 DNA: TGTGCCAGCAGTCCCCAGGGGGCCGGCAATCAGCCCCAGCATTTT
J gene: TRBJ1-3; D gene: .; V gene: TRBV7-8; clone size: .; CDR3 length: 15; CDR3 protein: CASSRGAGTGNTIYF; CDR3 DNA: TGTGCCAGCAGCCGGGGGGCAGGGACTGGAAACACCATATATTTT
J gene: TRBJ2-7; D gene: TRBD2; V gene: TRBV5-5; clone size: .; CDR3 length: 16; CDR3 protein: CASSLRDFGGFEEQYF; CDR3 DNA: TGTGCCAGCAGCTTGAGGGACTTCGGGGGGTTTGAGGAGCAGTACTTC
J gene: TRBJ2-1; D gene: TRBD2; V gene: TRBV15; clone size: .; CDR3 length: 17; CDR3 protein: CATSRILAGVFDNEQFF; CDR3 DNA: TGTGCCACCAGCAGGATTTTAGCGGGAGTTTTCGACAATGAGCAGTTCTTC
J gene: TRBJ2-3; D gene: .; V gene: TRBV7-8; clone size: .; CDR3 length: 18; CDR3 protein: CASSLVGASLGFSYTQYF; CDR3 DNA: TGTGCCAGCAGCTTAGTGGGTGCTAGCTTGGGTTTCAGCTATACGCAGTATTTT
J gene: TRBJ1-1; D gene: .; V gene: TRBV12-5; clone size: .; CDR3 length: 15; CDR3 protein: CASGLHLGTHTEAFF; CDR3 DNA: TGTGCTAGTGGCCTCCATCTCGGGACTCATACTGAAGCTTTCTTT
J gene: TRBJ2-5; D gene: .; V gene: TRBV11-2; clone size: .; CDR3 length: 14; CDR3 protein: CASSGEGLSETQYF; CDR3 DNA: TGTGCCAGCAGCGGAGAAGGACTGTCAGAGACCCAGTACTTC
J gene: TRBJ2-7; D gene: .; V gene: TRBV25-1; clone size: .; CDR3 length: 14; CDR3 protein: CASSDLLGFYEQYF; CDR3 DNA: TGTGCCAGCAGTGATTTACTCGGGTTCTACGAGCAGTACTTC
J gene: TRBJ1-1; D gene: .; V gene: TRBV9; clone size: .; CDR3 length: 17; CDR3 protein: CASSVVGAGPRRTEAFF; CDR3 DNA: TGTGCCAGCAGCGTAGTGGGGGCTGGACCCCGAAGGACTGAAGCTTTCTTT
J gene: TRBJ2-7; D gene: TRBD1; V gene: TRBV28; clone size: .; CDR3 length: 13; CDR3 protein: CASSLGGQGQQYF; CDR3 DNA: TGTGCCAGCAGTTTAGGAGGACAGGGCCAGCAGTACTTC
J gene: TRBJ1-3; D gene: .; V gene: TRBV5-1; clone size: .; CDR3 length: 17; CDR3 protein: CASSFGPQGVSGNTIYF; CDR3 DNA: TGCGCCAGCAGCTTTGGTCCCCAGGGTGTCTCTGGAAACACCATATATTTT
J gene: TRBJ2-3; D gene: .; V gene: TRBV5-1; clone size: .; CDR3 length: 18; CDR3 protein: CASSYPQTTGSRTDTQYF; CDR3 DNA: TGCGCCAGCAGCTACCCCCAAACAACAGGGTCCCGCACAGATACGCAGTATTTT